Sequencing of this T cell receptor beta chain was carried out in a study of CD8+ T cells in alopecia areata. The length of the CDR3 is 12 residues. With 4 bases removed from V and 5 bases from J, the gap between germline ends came to 11 bases. The germline V gene has CDR1 SQVTM and CDR2 ANQGSEA. Investigators isolated RNA and reverse transcribed it into cDNA to act as the sequencing template. Measured with immunoSEQ multiplex PCR; TCRdb has only the in-frame clones, and not every one. The data hold roughly 150,000 clones, with about 53% observed a single time. The sequences come from CD8+ T cells sorted from blood, collected at week 0. The TCR comes from a human donor with alopecia areata. The chain joins TRBV29-1 to TRBJ2-5; D might be TRBD1 or TRBD2, each matching 5 bases. CDR3 sequence (DNA): TGCAGCGTTGCTGGGGGTTTGGAGACCCAGTACTTC. Translated, it gives CSVAGGLETQYF.